This T cell receptor beta chain derives from a study of T-cell memory formation after mild COVID-19. TCRdb redid the calling of the 5' RACE reads with MiXCR, one entry per CDR3 protein. The sample holds 200,000 to 250,000 distinct CDR3 sequences, around 10% seen once. In germline, CDR1 is MNHNY, CDR2 SVGAGI (reference sequence). The CDR3 covers 17 residues. After removal of 7 bases from V and 8 bases from J, the junction contained 18 bases not matched to a gene. The chain joins TRBV6-6 to TRBJ1-2, with TRBD1 identical over 11 bases. The sequence came from a man aged 18-30 years who had mild COVID-19 (a few samples of this study predate the infection). Cell type and time point are not known. Material: PBMCs or a T cell subset sorted from them (not recorded which). In nucleotides, the CDR3 is TGTGCCAGCACTCCAGGACAGGGGGCTTGGTCGGATTTGGGCTACACCTTC. Translation: CASTPGQGAWSDLGYTF.